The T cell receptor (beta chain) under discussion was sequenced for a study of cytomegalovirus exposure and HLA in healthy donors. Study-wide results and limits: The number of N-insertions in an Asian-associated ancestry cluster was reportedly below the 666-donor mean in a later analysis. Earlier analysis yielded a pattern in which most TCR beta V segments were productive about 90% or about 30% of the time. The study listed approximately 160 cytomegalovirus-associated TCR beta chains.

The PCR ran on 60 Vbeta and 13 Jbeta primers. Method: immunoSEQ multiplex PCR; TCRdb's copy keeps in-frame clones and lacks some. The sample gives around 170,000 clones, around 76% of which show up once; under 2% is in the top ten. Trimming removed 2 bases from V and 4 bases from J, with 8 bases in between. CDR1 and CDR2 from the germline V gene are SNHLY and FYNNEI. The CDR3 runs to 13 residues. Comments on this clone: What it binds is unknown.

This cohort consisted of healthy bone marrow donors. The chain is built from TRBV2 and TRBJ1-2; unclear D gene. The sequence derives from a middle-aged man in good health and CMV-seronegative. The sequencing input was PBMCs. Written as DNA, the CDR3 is TGTGCCAGCAGTGAACCACTAACCTATGGCTACACCTTC. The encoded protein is CASSEPLTYGYTF. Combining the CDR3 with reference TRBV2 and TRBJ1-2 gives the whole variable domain EPEVTQTPSHQVTQMGQEVILRCVPISNHLYFYWYRQILGQKVEFLVSFYNNEISEKSEIFDDQFSVERPDGSNFTLKIRSTKLEDSAMYFCASSEPLTYGYTFGSGTRLTVV.